This T cell receptor (beta chain) was identified during a study of T cell repertoires in cytomegalovirus infection. Overall study context: Recently described HLA-C-restricted plus well-studied HLA-B-restricted CMV epitopes were used. The public TCR beta signatures pointed to both CMV infection and matching HLA type. Overall study results and limits: Dominating the ex vivo response were HLA-C-restricted CMV-specific TCR beta clonotypes. Totalled public TCR beta family frequency picked out people who carried CMV plus the relevant HLA.

Of note for this clonotype: Its antigen is unknown.

V was pared by 1 base and J by 9 bases, with 16 bases between. The CDR3 loop spans 15 amino acids. Germline-derived CDR1 and CDR2 are SGHTA and FQGNSA. TCRdb processed the reads anew with MiXCR; each CDR3 protein has one entry. The sample holds hundreds of thousands of distinct CDR3 sequences, about 44% seen once. The source was cultured PBMCs, collected from culture after CMV antigen stimulation. The chain has TRBV7-2 and TRBJ1-5, with D tentatively TRBD1 (5 bases). The sequence was obtained from a human donor in good health (CMV status not recorded). Some clones in this sample may be carry-over from other donors' samples. The CDR3 bases are TGTGCCAGCAGCTTAGGGAGGGGACCCGGTCGGCCCCAGCATTTT. Translated, it gives CASSLGRGPGRPQHF.